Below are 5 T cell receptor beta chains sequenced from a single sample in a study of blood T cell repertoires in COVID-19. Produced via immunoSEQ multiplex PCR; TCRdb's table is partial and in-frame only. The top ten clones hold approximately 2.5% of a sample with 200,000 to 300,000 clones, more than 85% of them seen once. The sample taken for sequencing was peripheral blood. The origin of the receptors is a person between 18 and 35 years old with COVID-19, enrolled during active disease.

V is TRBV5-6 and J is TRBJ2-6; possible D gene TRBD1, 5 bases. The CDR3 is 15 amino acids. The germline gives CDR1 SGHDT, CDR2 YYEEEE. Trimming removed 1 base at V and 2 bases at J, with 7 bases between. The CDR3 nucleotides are TGTGCCAGCAGCTTGAGGGGAACTGGGGCCAACGTCCTGACTTTC. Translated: CASSLRGTGANVLTF.

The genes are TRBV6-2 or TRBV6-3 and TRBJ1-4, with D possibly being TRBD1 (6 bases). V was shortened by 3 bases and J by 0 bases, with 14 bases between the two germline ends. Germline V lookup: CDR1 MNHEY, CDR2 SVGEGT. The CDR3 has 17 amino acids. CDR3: CASSYYEGVSTNEKLFF. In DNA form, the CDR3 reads TGTGCCAGCAGTTATTACGAGGGGGTCTCAACTAATGAAAAACTGTTTTTT.

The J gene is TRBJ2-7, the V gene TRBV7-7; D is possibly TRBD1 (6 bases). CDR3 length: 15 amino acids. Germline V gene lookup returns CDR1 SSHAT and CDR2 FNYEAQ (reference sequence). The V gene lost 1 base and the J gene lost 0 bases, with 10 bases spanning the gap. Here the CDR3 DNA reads TGTGCCAGCAGCTTAGGGACAGCTCCCTCCTACGAGCAGTACTTC. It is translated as CASSLGTAPSYEQYF.

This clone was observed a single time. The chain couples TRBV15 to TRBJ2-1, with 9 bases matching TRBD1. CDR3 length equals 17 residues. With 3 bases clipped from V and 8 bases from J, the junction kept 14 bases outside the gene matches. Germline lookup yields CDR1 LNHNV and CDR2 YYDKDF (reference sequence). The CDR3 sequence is CATSSLAGTGNLDEQFF. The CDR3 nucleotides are TGTGCCACCAGCAGTCTAGCCGGGACAGGGAATCTCGATGAGCAGTTCTTC.

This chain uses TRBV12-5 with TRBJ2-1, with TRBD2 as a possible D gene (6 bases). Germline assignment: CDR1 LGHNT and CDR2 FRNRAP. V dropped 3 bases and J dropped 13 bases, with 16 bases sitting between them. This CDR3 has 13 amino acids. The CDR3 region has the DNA TGTGCTAGTGGTTTCGGCGGGGAGAAAGGACAGTTCTTC. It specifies CASGFGGEKGQFF.